These 13 T cell receptor beta chains originate from one sample sequenced in a study of CD8 T cells in Susac syndrome. Random hexamers primed reverse transcription of about 0.45 to 1 ug RNA. TCRdb fed the immunoSEQ multiplex PCR reads into MiXCR, producing one record per CDR3 protein. Of approximately 200,000 distinct CDR3 sequences in the sample, approximately 90% were seen once. The sample was CD8+ T cells from PBMCs. These receptors were collected from a human donor with multiple sclerosis.

A few counts support this clonotype. This chain uses TRBV7-9 with TRBJ2-7; 8 bases map to TRBD2. The CDR3 length is 13 residues. J lost 0 bases, V lost 8 bases, and 3 bases had no gene match. Germline-derived CDR1 and CDR2 are SEHNR and FQNEAQ (reference sequence). The CDR3 is CASRGGSSYEQYF. DNA of the CDR3: TGTGCCAGCCGCGGGGGGAGCTCCTACGAGCAGTACTTC.

The chain has TRBV13 and TRBJ1-1; possible D gene TRBD1, 6 bases. V gave up 5 bases and J gave up 5 bases, with 18 bases separating them. The CDR3 is 15 amino acids. The germline V gene encodes CDR1 PRHDT and CDR2 FYEKMQ (reference sequence). The CDR3 spells CASSPSPGAETEAFF. CDR3 DNA: TGTGCCAGCAGCCCGAGCCCAGGGGCGGAGACTGAAGCTTTCTTT. Based on the CDR3 plus reference TRBV13 and TRBJ1-1, the full variable domain is AAGVIQSPRHLIKEKRETATLKCYPIPRHDTVYWYQQGPGQDPQFLISFYEKMQSDKGSIPDRFSAQQFSDYHSELNMSSLELGDSALYFCASSPSPGAETEAFFGQGTRLTVV.

The chain employs TRBV11-2 and TRBJ2-1; D may be TRBD1 (5 bases). The length of the CDR3 is 14 residues. Looked up from germline, CDR1 is SGHAT and CDR2 is FQNNGV. The V and J ends lost 5 bases and 8 bases respectively, with 16 bases between them. The chain's CDR3 is CASSLPGPRDEQFF. The CDR3 coding sequence is TGTGCCAGCAGCCTCCCCGGGCCCAGGGATGAGCAGTTCTTC.

V and J are TRBV24-1 and TRBJ2-5; 8 bases are a match to TRBD2. The CDR3 is 16 residues long. The J segment lost 5 bases and the V segment lost 0 bases, leaving 7 bases of the junction unmatched. The germline CDR1 and CDR2 sequences are KGHDR and SFDVKD. This chain's CDR3 is CATSDLRSGAGETQYF. In nucleotides, the CDR3 is TGTGCCACCAGTGATTTGCGTAGCGGGGCAGGGGAGACCCAGTACTTC.

CDR3 amino acids: CASRWADQETQYF. CDR3 nucleotides: TGTGCCAGCAGGTGGGCAGATCAAGAGACCCAGTACTTC. The V and J genes are TRBV7-9 and TRBJ2-5; no reliable D call. Germline loops: CDR1 SEHNR, CDR2 FQNEAQ (reference sequence). Deletions cut 6 bases from V and 2 bases from J, with 10 bases between. The CDR3 length is 13 residues.

The chain recombines TRBV20-1 with TRBJ2-7; 11 bases are shared with TRBD1. Germline V CDR1 and CDR2: DFQATT, SNEGSKA (reference sequence). Trimming cost V 0 bases and J 4 bases; bases outside gene matches: 5. The CDR3 sequence is 15 residues long. This CDR3 is CSARDRDRGGYEQYF. DNA of the CDR3: TGCAGTGCTAGAGACCGGGACAGGGGGGGGTACGAGCAGTACTTC.

The chain joins TRBV7-9 to TRBJ2-7, with 7 bases matching TRBD1. The CDR3 covers 16 residues. Germline CDR1 and CDR2: SEHNR and FQNEAQ (reference sequence). J was trimmed by 2 bases and V by 4 bases; bases with no gene match: 11. This chain's CDR3 is CASSSSTGALTYEQYF. The CDR3, as DNA: TGTGCCAGCAGCTCGAGTACAGGGGCGCTAACCTACGAGCAGTACTTC.

Only one count was recorded for this clonotype. V and J are TRBV29-1 and TRBJ1-3; perhaps TRBD1 as D (5 bases). Trimming stripped 3 bases from V and 3 bases from J, with 12 bases between. This CDR3 is 14 amino acids long. Germline loops: CDR1 SQVTM, CDR2 ANQGSEA. As DNA, the CDR3 is TGCAGCGTTGATGCTAGACAGAGTGGAAACACCATATATTTT. Translating it yields CSVDARQSGNTIYF. Full variable domain (remainder filled in from reference TRBV29-1 and TRBJ1-3): SAVISQKPSRDICQRGTSLTIQCQVDSQVTMMFWYRQQPGQSLTLIATANQGSEATYESGFVIDKFPISRPNLTFSTLTVSNMSPEDSSIYLCSVDARQSGNTIYFGEGSWLTVV.

V usage is TRBV7-9 and J usage is TRBJ1-4, with TRBD1 matching over 7 bases. CDR3 length: 16 amino acids. The germline gives CDR1 SEHNR, CDR2 FQNEAQ (reference sequence). V lost 8 bases, J lost 5 bases, and 14 bases stayed unmatched. CDR3: CASSSPGDSENEKLFF. DNA for the CDR3: TGTGCCAGCTCATCACCGGGGGACAGTGAGAATGAAAAACTGTTTTTT. Combining the CDR3 with reference TRBV7-9 and TRBJ1-4 gives the whole variable domain DTGVSQNPRHKITKRGQNVTFRCDPISEHNRLYWYRQTLGQGPEFLTYFQNEAQLEKSRLLSDRFSAERPKGSFSTLEIQRTEQGDSAMYLCASSSPGDSENEKLFFGSGTQLSVL.

V gene TRBV13 combines with J gene TRBJ1-2; D call uncertain. With 4 bases removed from V and 4 bases from J, the gap between germline ends came to 16 bases. Germline-derived CDR1 and CDR2 are PRHDT and FYEKMQ (reference sequence). The CDR3 is 15 amino acids. The CDR3 DNA follows: TGTGCCAGCAGCTCAGTTGGACGGAGAGCCTATGGCTACACCTTC. The encoded protein is CASSSVGRRAYGYTF.

In this sample, this clonotype turned up once. The J gene is TRBJ1-1, the V gene TRBV12-3 or TRBV12-4, with 7 bases aligning to TRBD1. V shed 5 bases, J shed 11 bases, and the junction held 8 bases outside the gene matches. The CDR3 sequence is 12 residues long. CDR3 nucleotide sequence: TGTGCCAGCAGTCGGGACAGCCTCTATGCTTTCTTT. Translated: CASSRDSLYAFF.

The rearrangement links TRBV19 to TRBJ1-2, with D hard to call. Germline CDR1 and CDR2: LNHDA and SQIVND (reference sequence). The CDR3 sequence is 17 residues long. V was trimmed by 3 bases and J by 6 bases, leaving 23 bases between them. CDR3 amino acids: CASSMQWGGALGNGYTF. DNA for the CDR3: TGTGCCAGTAGTATGCAGTGGGGAGGAGCCCTGGGGAATGGCTACACCTTC.

The sample holds a few counts of this clonotype. The rearrangement links TRBV29-1 to TRBJ1-1; tentatively, D is TRBD1 (6 bases). V was shortened by 4 bases and J by 0 bases, with 9 bases between the two germline ends. The CDR3 consists of 13 residues. Germline V gene lookup returns CDR1 SQVTM and CDR2 ANQGSEA. CDR3 DNA sequence: TGCAGCGTTGCCAGGGGCATGAACACTGAAGCTTTCTTT. This encodes CSVARGMNTEAFF.